The clone carrying this T cell receptor beta chain was observed a few times. Its specificity is unknown. The data were taken from a study of T-cell memory formation after mild COVID-19. Study in general: TCR clusters were mostly donor specific. Study outcomes and limitations: Clones contracting across day 15 to 85 had a balanced CD4/CD8 profile; later expanding clones leaned CD4+.

Trimming removed 5 bases from V and 3 bases from J, with 8 bases in between. This CDR3 contains 13 residues. Each CDR3 protein gets one entry after TCRdb re-called the 5' RACE reads with MiXCR. The sample lists roughly 130,000 distinct CDR3 sequences, 15% to 20% occurring once. Sequenced sample: PBMCs or a T cell subset sorted from them (not recorded which). This TCR was recovered from an adult woman who had mild COVID-19 (a few samples of this study predate the infection). Cell type and time point are not known. V usage is TRBV12-3 or TRBV12-4 and J usage is TRBJ1-5; D gene ambiguous. The CDR3 DNA reads TGTGCCAGCAGTATGACAAACAATCAGCCCCAGCATTTT. Its protein is CASSMTNNQPQHF.